These 31 T cell receptor beta chains share one sample of origin, sequenced in a study of blood T cell repertoires in COVID-19. The assay was immunoSEQ multiplex PCR, and TCRdb's table has in-frame clones only and misses some. The top ten hold 10% of the sample, which has 65,000 or so clones, roughly 87% seen once. The source material was peripheral blood. All receptors derive from a human donor with acute or convalescent COVID-19. The donor label of this sample is uncertain.

Details on this clone: The same CDR3 also results from other DNA sequences found in this sample. The rearrangement uses TRBV19 and TRBJ2-3; the D gene is possibly TRBD2 (6 bases). CDR1 is LNHDA, CDR2 SQIVND, per germline (reference sequence). V lost 9 bases to trimming and J lost 0 bases, with 13 bases between them. This CDR3 is 14 amino acids long. The DNA of the CDR3 is TGTGCCAGCACGGGGCTAGCGAGCACAGATACGCAGTATTTT. It codes for CASTGLASTDTQYF.

The chain is built from TRBV14 and TRBJ2-1, with 8 bases that match TRBD2. J was trimmed by 1 base and V by 9 bases; bases with no gene match: 11. Germline V CDR1 and CDR2: SGHDN, FVKESK. This CDR3 comprises 16 residues. CDR3 residues: CARIVRAGGSYNEQFF. The CDR3 DNA reads TGTGCCAGGATTGTTCGGGCGGGAGGATCCTACAATGAGCAGTTCTTC.

This rearrangement joins TRBV28 to TRBJ1-2; a possible D gene is TRBD1 (5 bases). The CDR3 spans 15 residues. V was pared by 1 base and J by 8 bases, with 17 bases between. Germline CDR1 MDHEN, CDR2 SYDVKM. The CDR3 is CASSLLRQGAGGYTF. In DNA, the CDR3 is TGTGCCAGCAGTTTATTGAGGCAAGGGGCGGGAGGCTACACCTTC.

This chain uses TRBV19 with TRBJ2-1, with D possibly matching TRBD2 (5 bases). Germline values: CDR1 LNHDA, CDR2 SQIVND (reference sequence). The V end lost 3 bases, the J end lost 0 bases, and 15 bases lay between the germline ends. This CDR3 spans 17 amino acids. The CDR3 DNA is TGTGCCAGTAGTATCTTTCTGGACTGGGGCTCCTACAATGAGCAGTTCTTC. Protein product: CASSIFLDWGSYNEQFF.

The CDR3 sequence is CASRPTGGASEAFF. In nucleotides, the CDR3 is TGTGCCAGTAGGCCGACAGGGGGGGCTTCTGAAGCTTTCTTT. The chain couples TRBV19 to TRBJ1-1, with 9 bases that match TRBD1. Per the germline V gene, CDR1 is LNHDA and CDR2 is SQIVND (reference sequence). After removal of 6 bases from V and 6 bases from J, the junction contained 8 bases not matched to a gene. CDR3 length: 14 residues.

J is TRBJ2-1 and V is TRBV24-1; 15 nucleotides align to TRBD2. Germline lookup yields CDR1 KGHDR and CDR2 SFDVKD. The ends lost 3 bases at V and 12 bases at J; junction bases unmatched: 2. The CDR3 runs 14 residues. The chain's CDR3 is CATSDLGLAGGQFF. CDR3 nucleotides: TGTGCCACCAGTGATCTGGGACTAGCGGGAGGGCAGTTCTTC.

This clone was detected only a few times. This chain uses TRBV15 with TRBJ1-1; no firm D call. This CDR3 comprises 15 residues. Germline loops: CDR1 LNHNV, CDR2 YYDKDF (reference sequence). Trimming took 5 bases from V and 0 from J, leaving 13 bases between them. The CDR3 coding sequence is TGTGCCACCAGCTCGGGAGTAGTAATGAACACTGAAGCTTTCTTT. Amino acid sequence: CATSSGVVMNTEAFF.

Only a few counts were recorded for this clone. The J gene is TRBJ2-7, the V gene TRBV5-1; 10 nucleotides line up with TRBD1. This CDR3 contains 14 residues. Trimming cost V 4 bases and J 6 bases; bases outside gene matches: 7. Germline loops: CDR1 SGHRS, CDR2 YFSETQ. The CDR3 sequence: CASSGTGASIEQYF. The DNA of the CDR3 is TGCGCCAGCAGCGGGACAGGGGCTTCTATCGAGCAGTACTTC. Based on the CDR3 plus reference TRBV5-1 and TRBJ2-7, the full variable domain is KAGVTQTPRYLIKTRGQQVTLSCSPISGHRSVSWYQQTPGQGLQFLFEYFSETQRNKGNFPGRFSGRQFSNSRSEMNVSTLELGDSALYLCASSGTGASIEQYFGPGTRLTVT.

The gene calls are TRBV7-9 and TRBJ2-1, with 9 nucleotides matching TRBD1. J lost 9 bases, V lost 2 bases, and 5 bases had no gene match. CDR3 length: 14 amino acids. The germline CDR1 and CDR2 sequences are SEHNR and FQNEAQ (reference sequence). The chain's CDR3 is CASSLIGTGIEQFF. DNA for the CDR3: TGTGCCAGCAGCTTAATAGGGACAGGGATTGAGCAGTTCTTC.

This clone came up once. The genes are TRBV3-1 (or the pseudogene TRBV3-2) and TRBJ2-7, with 7 bases fitting TRBD1. The V gene end was trimmed by 4 bases and the J gene end by 4 bases; junction bases not matched to a gene: 7. Germline V lookup: CDR1 LGHDT, CDR2 YNNKEL (reference sequence). CDR3 length equals 14 residues. In DNA, the CDR3 is TGTGCCAGCAGCCCTTTAGACAGGGTTTACGAGCAGTACTTC. This codes for CASSPLDRVYEQYF.

CDR3 sequence: CASSIGPVARGNTIYF. The CDR3 nucleotides read TGTGCCAGTAGTATTGGTCCGGTAGCGAGGGGAAACACCATATATTTT. The genes are TRBV19 and TRBJ1-3; D gene unclear. The germline V gene encodes CDR1 LNHDA and CDR2 SQIVND (reference sequence). The CDR3 extends over 16 amino acids. Between the trimmed V and J ends, which lost 3 bases and 4 bases, there was a span of 16 bases.

This chain uses TRBV28 with TRBJ1-6; D is unresolved. Germline-derived CDR1 and CDR2 are MDHEN and SYDVKM. Trimming left V 7 bases short and J 4 bases short, with 11 bases between. This CDR3 region has 14 residues. The CDR3 loop reads CASKTRRYNSPLHF. In nucleotides, the CDR3 is TGTGCCAGCAAGACGAGGAGGTATAATTCACCCCTCCACTTT.

The V and J genes are TRBV7-6 and TRBJ2-1, with a weak D call TRBD2 (5 bases). Germline CDR1 is SGHVS and CDR2 is FNYEAQ. The CDR3 runs 12 residues. V shed 1 base and J shed 8 bases, with 6 bases lying between them. As DNA, the CDR3 is TGTGCCAGCAGCTTAGGCGGGCATGAGCAGTTCTTC. It is translated as CASSLGGHEQFF.

The chain uses TRBV14 and TRBJ2-3, with 8 bases that match TRBD2. V lost 4 bases and J lost 0; bases outside the gene matches: 9. Germline V gene data show CDR1 as SGHDN and CDR2 as FVKESK. This CDR3 region has 17 residues. CDR3 protein: CASSPGSGGSSTDTQYF. Written as DNA, the CDR3 is TGTGCCAGCAGCCCGGGAAGCGGGGGCTCTAGCACAGATACGCAGTATTTT.

The CDR3 region has the DNA TGTGCCAGCAGCTTCACTAGCGGGAGTGGTGGGACCCAGTACTTC. This gives the protein CASSFTSGSGGTQYF. The genes are TRBV11-2 and TRBJ2-5, with 11 nucleotides matching TRBD2. This CDR3 is 15 amino acids long. Trimming at V came to 3 bases and at J to 7 bases, leaving 7 bases not matched to a gene. The V gene's germline CDR1 is SGHAT and CDR2 FQNNGV.

In DNA form, the CDR3 reads TGTGCCAGTAGTACTGGACAGGGGGTTAGCAATCAGCCCCAGCATTTT. Its translation is CASSTGQGVSNQPQHF. The chain uses TRBV19 and TRBJ1-5; 10 positions match TRBD1. With V trimmed by 4 bases and J by 0 bases, 3 bases remained unmatched. Germline CDR1 reads LNHDA; CDR2 reads SQIVND (reference sequence). The CDR3 spans 16 residues.

The genes are TRBV6-5 and TRBJ1-2, with 7 bases identical to TRBD1. The CDR3 runs to 13 residues. From germline, CDR1 is MNHEY and CDR2 SVGAGI. V was pared by 8 bases and J by 0 bases, with 3 bases of the junction left unmatched. CDR3 residues: CASQQGSNYGYTF. The CDR3 DNA is TGTGCCAGCCAACAGGGGTCTAACTATGGCTACACCTTC.

The J gene is TRBJ2-2, the V gene TRBV24-1; TRBD1 agrees at 10 bases. Germline V gene sequence: CDR1 KGHDR, CDR2 SFDVKD. The V gene end was trimmed by 4 bases and the J gene end by 6 bases; junction bases not matched to a gene: 10. The CDR3 runs 17 residues. CDR3 DNA: TGTGCCACCAGTGACCCGACAGGGGGCGTCACCGCCGGGGAGCTGTTTTTT. Translated, it gives CATSDPTGGVTAGELFF.

The chain recombines TRBV3-1 (or the pseudogene TRBV3-2) with TRBJ2-5; TRBD1 matches at 8 bases. The CDR3 contains 16 residues. V dropped 4 bases and J dropped 3; count of bases not matched to a gene: 10. In germline, CDR1 is LGHDT, CDR2 YNNKEL (reference sequence). This chain's CDR3 is CASSRMTGAKEETQYF. CDR3 DNA: TGTGCCAGCAGCCGAATGACAGGGGCAAAGGAAGAGACCCAGTACTTC.

The CDR3 region has the DNA TGTGCCAGCAGCGCCCGGGGAGGGGGGGCTAATGAAAAACTGTTTTTT. Translated, it gives CASSARGGGANEKLFF. The chain carries TRBV9 and TRBJ1-4, with D possibly TRBD1 on 6 matching bases. Germline V gene data show CDR1 as SGDLS and CDR2 as YYNGEE. V was cut by 3 bases and J by 3 bases, with 15 bases left in between. The CDR3 has 16 residues.

The DNA of the CDR3 is TGTGCCAGCAGTTGGGACAGGGTTAGCAATCAGCCCCAGCATTTT. The encoded protein is CASSWDRVSNQPQHF. This rearrangement joins TRBV2 to TRBJ1-5, with 9 bases lining up with TRBD1. The germline V gene has CDR1 SNHLY and CDR2 FYNNEI. CDR3 length equals 15 residues. V lost 5 bases, J lost 0 bases, and 2 bases stayed unmatched.

The chain employs TRBV7-9 and TRBJ2-5; TRBD2 matches at 10 bases. Germline CDR1 reads SEHNR; CDR2 reads FQNEAQ (reference sequence). CDR3 length: 14 residues. V was pared by 4 bases and J by 3 bases, with 2 bases of the junction left unmatched. CDR3 DNA sequence: TGTGCCAGCAGCTCCCTAGCGGGAGAAGAGACCCAGTACTTC. Amino acids: CASSSLAGEETQYF.

The CDR3 bases are TGTGCCAGCAGCCAAGGGCCAGGGTATAATTCACCCCTCCACTTT. Encoded protein: CASSQGPGYNSPLHF. This chain joins TRBV3-1 (or the pseudogene TRBV3-2) and TRBJ1-6; possibly TRBD1 for D (5 bases). V lost 1 base and J 4 bases, leaving 8 bases between the germline ends. Germline-derived CDR1 and CDR2 are LGHDT and YNNKEL (reference sequence). The CDR3 runs 15 residues.

This rearrangement joins TRBV6-2 or TRBV6-3 to TRBJ2-7; TRBD1 aligns across 7 bases. V shed 4 bases and J 3 bases; nucleotides not matched to a gene: 12. The germline CDR1 and CDR2 sequences are MNHEY and SVGEGT. The CDR3 length is 16 residues. In DNA, the CDR3 is TGTGCCAGCAGTTCCTTCCGGGACAGTTGGCTCTACGAGCAGTACTTC. As protein: CASSSFRDSWLYEQYF.

V usage is TRBV28 and J usage is TRBJ1-4; D gene unclear. The germline V gene encodes CDR1 MDHEN and CDR2 SYDVKM. The CDR3 consists of 10 residues. V was shortened by 8 bases and J by 8 bases, with 6 bases between the two germline ends. DNA of the CDR3: TGTGCCAGCGGGCGAGAAAAACTGTTTTTT. This codes for CASGREKLFF. Supplemented by reference TRBV28 and TRBJ1-4, the full variable domain reads DVKVTQSSRYLVKRTGEKVFLECVQDMDHENMFWYRQDPGLGLRLIYFSYDVKMKEKGDIPEGYSVSREKKERFSLILESASTNQTSMYLCASGREKLFFGSGTQLSVL.

The chain couples TRBV25-1 to TRBJ2-5, with D possibly matching TRBD2 (6 bases). CDR3 length: 17 residues. Per germline, CDR1 MGHDK and CDR2 SYGVNS. V lost 1 base and J 4 bases, leaving 19 bases between the germline ends. CDR3 loop: CASSEFGLASAGETQYF. CDR3 coding DNA: TGTGCCAGCAGTGAATTTGGCTTGGCTAGCGCGGGAGAGACCCAGTACTTC.

The chain uses TRBV10-3 and TRBJ1-1, with TRBD1 matching over 7 bases. V was pared by 10 bases and J by 2 bases, with 7 bases of the junction left unmatched. CDR3 length: 13 amino acids. In germline, CDR1 is ENHRY, CDR2 SYGVKD. The CDR3 DNA sequence: TGTGCCAAATCCGAGGGGGCAAACACTGAAGCTTTCTTT. Protein product: CAKSEGANTEAFF.

The V call is TRBV6-5, the J call TRBJ2-7; no clear D. Germline CDR1 is MNHEY and CDR2 is SVGAGI. This CDR3 spans 14 amino acids. Deletions cut 0 bases from V and 6 bases from J, with 12 bases between. Here the CDR3 DNA reads TGTGCCAGCAGTTACTCGAGACTTTTTGCCGAGCAGTACGTC. It yields the protein CASSYSRLFAEQYV.

J is TRBJ2-3 and V is TRBV24-1; D perhaps matches TRBD1 (6 bases). From germline, CDR1 is KGHDR and CDR2 SFDVKD. The ends were cut back, 6 bases at V and 2 bases at J, with 11 bases in the middle. The length of the CDR3 is 14 residues. The CDR3 region has the DNA TGTGCCACCAGTCCCAGGGGAGACACAGATACGCAGTATTTT. Translating gives CATSPRGDTDTQYF.

V is TRBV2 and J is TRBJ1-6; no reliable D call. Germline CDR1 SNHLY, CDR2 FYNNEI. The CDR3 is made up of 14 amino acids. V lost 10 bases, J lost 0 bases, and 10 bases lay in between. This CDR3 is CATSSDSYNSPLHF. The CDR3 coding sequence is TGTGCCACCTCTTCAGACTCCTATAATTCACCCCTCCACTTT.

This sequence joins TRBV11-2 and TRBJ2-7; 7 bases are a match to TRBD1. CDR1 SGHAT and CDR2 FQNNGV come from the germline V gene. V lost 0 bases to trimming and J lost 0 bases; unmatched junction nucleotides: 2. The CDR3 is made up of 15 amino acids. The DNA for the CDR3 is TGTGCCAGCAGCTTAGAACAGGGGAGCTCCTACGAGCAGTACTTC. This codes for CASSLEQGSSYEQYF.